What follows are 5 T cell receptor beta chains derived from one specimen sequenced in a study of cytomegalovirus exposure and HLA in healthy donors. Primers: 60 Vbeta forward and 13 Jbeta reverse. Generated by immunoSEQ multiplex PCR, the TCRdb table keeps only in-frame clones and is missing some. This table has some 210,000 clones, about four fifths appearing once. The specimen sequenced was PBMCs. The source is a woman aged 50 to 60 in good health and CMV-seropositive.

This chain joins TRBV5-1 and TRBJ2-1, with 8 bases aligning to TRBD1. Germline V gene lookup returns CDR1 SGHRS and CDR2 YFSETQ. With 4 bases clipped from V and 15 bases from J, the junction kept 15 bases outside the gene matches. This CDR3 has 14 amino acids. The CDR3 sequence: CASSVAQTGTGPFF. CDR3 coding DNA: TGCGCCAGCAGCGTGGCGCAGACCGGGACAGGCCCGTTCTTC.

This clone came up once. The V call is TRBV7-8, the J call TRBJ1-2; 7 nucleotides match TRBD1. The CDR3 totals 15 residues. Trimming cost V 5 bases and J 7 bases; bases outside gene matches: 13. Germline V CDR1 and CDR2: SGHVS, FQNEAQ. CDR3 loop: CASSRMDRSLGGYTF. CDR3 nucleotide sequence: TGTGCCAGCAGCCGGATGGACAGGTCTTTGGGTGGCTACACCTTC.

The chain combines TRBV11-2 with TRBJ2-4, with TRBD2 identical over 12 bases. Per the germline V gene, CDR1 is SGHAT and CDR2 is FQNNGV. The CDR3 covers 17 residues. The junction had 2 bases not matched to a gene; V was cut back by 2 bases and J by 0 bases. The CDR3 spells CASSLLAGGLAKNIQYF. Here the CDR3 DNA reads TGTGCCAGCAGCTTACTAGCGGGGGGGCTAGCCAAAAACATTCAGTACTTC.

This chain joins TRBV28 and TRBJ2-1, with D possibly being TRBD2 (5 bases). The V and J ends lost 6 bases and 3 bases respectively, with 21 bases between them. This CDR3 contains 17 residues. CDR1 and CDR2 from the germline V gene are MDHEN and SYDVKM. The CDR3 coding sequence is TGTGCCAGCAGCCCTGCCCGGGGAAACAGAGGCTACAATGAGCAGTTCTTC. It translates to CASSPARGNRGYNEQFF.

The genes are TRBV18 and TRBJ1-2; a possible D gene is TRBD1 (5 bases). The CDR3 has 19 amino acids. The germline V gene has CDR1 KGHSH and CDR2 LQKENI. V was shortened by 4 bases and J by 2 bases, with 26 bases between the two germline ends. Written as DNA, the CDR3 is TGTGCCAGCTCACACAGGCACGATATAAACCGACTGATAAACTATGGCTACACCTTC. It codes for CASSHRHDINRLINYGYTF.